These 21 T cell receptor beta chains came from one sample sequenced in a study of blood T cell repertoires in COVID-19. Method: immunoSEQ multiplex PCR; TCRdb's copy keeps in-frame clones and lacks some. The sample has under 350,000 clones, under 90% seen once. Sequencing was done on a sample of peripheral blood. The source is a man aged 50-59 years with acute or convalescent COVID-19.

This chain connects TRBV19 to TRBJ1-4; 10 bases fit TRBD1. The ends lost 5 bases at V and 5 bases at J; junction bases unmatched: 8. The CDR3 sequence is 16 residues long. Germline V gene lookup returns CDR1 LNHDA and CDR2 SQIVND (reference sequence). The CDR3: CASSSRMGQGNEKLFF. In nucleotides, the CDR3 is TGTGCCAGTAGTTCTCGCATGGGACAGGGGAATGAAAAACTGTTTTTT.

This rearrangement joins TRBV18 to TRBJ1-2; tentative D call: TRBD1 (5 bases). Germline assignment: CDR1 KGHSH and CDR2 LQKENI. The CDR3 is 16 amino acids. V lost 4 bases, J lost 0 bases, and 15 bases lay in between. The CDR3 loop reads CASSLTSIGANYGYTF. The CDR3 DNA reads TGTGCCAGCTCACTCACCAGTATAGGGGCTAACTATGGCTACACCTTC.

The chain has TRBV19 and TRBJ1-5, with TRBD1 matching 8 bases. V dropped 2 bases and J dropped 9; count of bases not matched to a gene: 6. The CDR3 extends over 14 amino acids. Germline V CDR1 and CDR2: LNHDA, SQIVND (reference sequence). This CDR3 is CASSITGGEGPQHF. DNA of the CDR3: TGTGCCAGTAGTATAACAGGGGGAGAGGGGCCCCAGCATTTT.

CDR3 bases: TGTGCCAGCAGCCCTCGGGACTCGGCGAATGAGCAGTTCTTC. Amino acid sequence: CASSPRDSANEQFF. The rearrangement uses TRBV7-3 and TRBJ2-1; D might be TRBD2 (6 bases). Trimming took 5 bases from V and 7 from J, leaving 15 bases between them. The CDR3 is 14 amino acids. CDR1 and CDR2 (germline): SGHTA, FQGTGA.

J is TRBJ1-2 and V is TRBV5-1, with 7 positions matching TRBD1. The J segment lost 6 bases and the V segment lost 4 bases, leaving 9 bases of the junction unmatched. The germline gives CDR1 SGHRS, CDR2 YFSETQ. The CDR3 has 14 amino acids. CDR3 loop: CASSPADRVDGYTF. In DNA, the CDR3 is TGCGCCAGCAGCCCCGCCGACAGGGTGGATGGCTACACCTTC.

The chain links TRBV7-9 to TRBJ1-2; D might be TRBD1 (6 bases). V lost 5 bases and J 5 bases, leaving 9 bases between the germline ends. Germline assignment: CDR1 SEHNR and CDR2 FQNEAQ (reference sequence). The CDR3 has 12 residues. The CDR3, as DNA: TGTGCCAGCAGCCAACAGGGATATGGCTACACCTTC. Its translation is CASSQQGYGYTF.

This clone was picked up one time. V is TRBV7-3 and J is TRBJ1-1, with 9 bases aligning to TRBD1. Losses at the gene ends were 5 bases for V and 5 bases for J; bases not matched to a gene: 6. The length of the CDR3 is 14 residues. The germline V gene encodes CDR1 SGHTA and CDR2 FQGTGA. Here the CDR3 reads CASSADRGATEAFF. CDR3 DNA: TGTGCCAGCAGCGCGGACAGGGGTGCGACTGAAGCTTTCTTT.

This rearrangement joins TRBV10-3 to TRBJ1-2; 10 nucleotides match TRBD1. The CDR3 is made up of 14 amino acids. Germline V gene lookup returns CDR1 ENHRY and CDR2 SYGVKD. V gave up 2 bases and J gave up 7 bases; unmatched junction bases: 4. CDR3 sequence reads: CAISEGDRGGGYTF. The CDR3 DNA sequence: TGTGCCATCAGTGAGGGGGACAGGGGAGGTGGCTACACCTTC.

For this clone: The same CDR3 also results from other DNA sequences found in this sample. The chain carries TRBV5-1 and TRBJ2-1; 8 nucleotides align to TRBD2. With 1 base clipped from V and 1 base from J, the junction kept 1 base outside the gene matches. Germline CDR1 is SGHRS and CDR2 is YFSETQ. This CDR3 is 15 amino acids long. The chain's CDR3 is CASSLTSGSYNEQFF. The CDR3 nucleotides read TGCGCCAGCAGCTTGACTAGCGGTTCCTACAATGAGCAGTTCTTC.

Of note for this clone: Other DNA sequences within the sample encode an identical CDR3. The rearrangement uses TRBV9 and TRBJ1-2, with 9 bases fitting TRBD1. V dropped 4 bases and J dropped 2; count of bases not matched to a gene: 6. Germline CDR1 reads SGDLS; CDR2 reads YYNGEE. This CDR3 has 15 residues. CDR3 in DNA: TGTGCCAGCAGCCCGAAGGACAGGGGAAACTATGGCTACACCTTC. Protein sequence: CASSPKDRGNYGYTF.

This chain links TRBV5-6 with TRBJ2-6; D remains ambiguous. The CDR3 length is 15 residues. Trimming took 1 base from V and 2 from J, leaving 7 bases between them. CDR1 and CDR2 (germline): SGHDT, YYEEEE. The DNA of the CDR3 is TGTGCCAGCAGCTTGAGCCAGGCTGGGGCCAACGTCCTGACTTTC. Its protein is CASSLSQAGANVLTF. The whole variable domain, filled in from reference TRBV5-6 and TRBJ2-6, reads DAGVTQSPTHLIKTRGQQVTLRCSPKSGHDTVSWYQQALGQGPQFIFQYYEEEERQRGNFPDRFSGHQFPNYSSELNVNALLLGDSALYLCASSLSQAGANVLTFGAGSRLTVL.

The genes are TRBV13 and TRBJ1-6; D gene unclear. CDR1 is PRHDT and CDR2 is FYEKMQ in the germline V gene (reference sequence). The CDR3 consists of 12 residues. V dropped 4 bases and J dropped 7 bases, with 5 bases sitting between them. The CDR3 DNA sequence: TGTGCCAGCAGCTACAGCAATTCACCCCTCCACTTT. Translating gives CASSYSNSPLHF.

The genes are TRBV3-1 (or the pseudogene TRBV3-2) and TRBJ2-7; 7 bases map to TRBD2. CDR3 size: 15 residues. Germline lookup yields CDR1 LGHDT and CDR2 YNNKEL (reference sequence). V was clipped by 0 bases and J by 3 bases; unmatched bases: 5. CDR3 sequence (DNA): TGTGCCAGCAGCCAAGAAGGAGCGGGGATCTACGAGCAGTACTTC. This encodes CASSQEGAGIYEQYF.

The chain has TRBV25-1 and TRBJ1-1; D gene unclear. V shed 7 bases and J shed 3 bases, with 9 bases lying between them. In germline, CDR1 is MGHDK, CDR2 SYGVNS. This CDR3 is built from 12 residues. CDR3 sequence (DNA): TGTGCCAGCACCTTCGAGGACACTGAAGCTTTCTTT. Protein sequence: CASTFEDTEAFF.

The J gene is TRBJ2-7, the V gene TRBV5-1; 8 nucleotides line up with TRBD2. The CDR3 length is 16 residues. Germline V gene sequence: CDR1 SGHRS, CDR2 YFSETQ. Germline trimming cut 1 base from V and 3 bases from J; bases unmatched to any gene: 9. The CDR3 DNA is TGCGCCAGCAGCTTGTCATACGCGGGGGGTAACTACGAGCAGTACTTC. Its translation is CASSLSYAGGNYEQYF.

This clone was counted once. This chain uses TRBV23-1 with TRBJ1-1; the D gene is possibly TRBD1 (5 bases). TRBV23-1 is labeled an ORF, and its function is uncertain. V was trimmed by 1 base and J by 1 base, leaving 7 bases between them. The CDR3 extends over 14 amino acids. The CDR3 protein is CASSQYDRNTEAFF. Here the CDR3 DNA reads TGCGCCAGCAGTCAATACGACAGGAACACTGAAGCTTTCTTT.

The chain has TRBV20-1 and TRBJ1-5, with D tentatively TRBD1 (5 bases). V gave up 3 bases and J gave up 4 bases, with 16 bases separating them. This CDR3 is built from 15 residues. CDR1 and CDR2 (germline): DFQATT, SNEGSKA (reference sequence). The CDR3 coding sequence is TGCAGTGCTAGTGGGAGGGGATTAGGGAATCAGCCCCAGCATTTT. It specifies CSASGRGLGNQPQHF.

This chain uses TRBV5-1 with TRBJ1-1; D gene unclear. From germline, CDR1 is SGHRS and CDR2 YFSETQ. The CDR3 is 14 amino acids. The V end lost 4 bases, the J end lost 8 bases, and 18 bases lay between the germline ends. The CDR3 region is CASSPSGEGNEAFF. The CDR3 bases are TGCGCCAGCAGCCCTTCCGGGGAGGGTAACGAAGCTTTCTTT.

The gene calls are TRBV7-8 and TRBJ1-1; 8 nucleotides agree with TRBD1. Unmatched junction bases numbered 8, after V lost 4 bases and J lost 10 bases. The CDR3 is made up of 13 amino acids. Germline CDR1 SGHVS, CDR2 FQNEAQ. CDR3 sequence: CASSSTGADRAFF. CDR3 DNA sequence: TGTGCCAGCAGCTCGACAGGGGCCGATCGAGCTTTCTTT.

To note about this clone: Other DNA sequences within the sample encode an identical CDR3. This sequence joins TRBV6-6 and TRBJ2-3; D uncertain. The CDR3 is made up of 12 amino acids. Trimming left V 0 bases short and J 5 bases short, with 3 bases between. Looked up from germline, CDR1 is MNHNY and CDR2 is SVGAGI (reference sequence). The CDR3 loop reads CASSYSRDTQYF. In nucleotides, the CDR3 is TGTGCCAGCAGTTACTCGAGAGATACGCAGTATTTT.

This clone has only a few counts. CDR3: CASRGKRGPWREQYF. In nucleotides, the CDR3 is TGCGCCAGCAGGGGAAAGCGGGGGCCTTGGAGAGAGCAGTACTTC. The chain joins TRBV23-1 to TRBJ2-7, with 8 bases identical to TRBD2. TRBV23-1 is an ORF; its function is uncertain. The CDR3 has 15 amino acids. V dropped 6 bases and J dropped 7; count of bases not matched to a gene: 14.